This entry describes one TCR beta chain. Germline CDR1 is MDHEN and CDR2 is SYDVKM. Deletions cut 4 bases from V and 5 bases from J, with 7 bases between. This CDR3 comprises 12 residues. The data were obtained in a study of blood T cell repertoires in COVID-19. Study as a whole: Spain, Italy and the United States supplied samples that represented acute and convalescent COVID-19. Sources were T cells, B-cell-depleted T cells, or PBMCs; the material itself was cDNA or gDNA.

Assay: immunoSEQ multiplex PCR; the TCRdb copy retains only in-frame clones and omits some. The sample lists under 400,000 clones, around 87% occurring once. This clonotype was sampled from a man between 18 and 35 years old with active or convalescent COVID-19. This sequence joins TRBV28 and TRBJ2-3; the D gene is possibly TRBD2 (5 bases). The sequenced sample consisted of peripheral blood. In DNA, the CDR3 is TGTGCCAGCAGTTGGAGGAGAGATACGCAGTATTTT. Amino acids: CASSWRRDTQYF.